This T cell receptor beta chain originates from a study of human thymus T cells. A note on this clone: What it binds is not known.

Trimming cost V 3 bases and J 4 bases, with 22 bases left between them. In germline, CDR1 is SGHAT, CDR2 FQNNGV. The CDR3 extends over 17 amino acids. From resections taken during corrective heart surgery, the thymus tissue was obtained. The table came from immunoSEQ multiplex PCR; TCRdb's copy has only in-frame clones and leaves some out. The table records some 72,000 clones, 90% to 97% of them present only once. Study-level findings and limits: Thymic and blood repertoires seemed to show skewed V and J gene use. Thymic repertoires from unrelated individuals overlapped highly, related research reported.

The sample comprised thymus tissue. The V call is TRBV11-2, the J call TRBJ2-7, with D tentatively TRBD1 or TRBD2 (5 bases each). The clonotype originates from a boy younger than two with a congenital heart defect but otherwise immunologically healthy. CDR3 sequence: CASSFGGAGLNPYEQYF. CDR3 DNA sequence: TGTGCCAGCAGCTTTGGGGGTGCGGGTCTAAATCCGTACGAGCAGTACTTC.